This T cell receptor beta chain appears in the sequencing data of a study of graft-versus-host responses after intestinal transplantation. About the study: Recipients had multivisceral, liver-intestinal, or isolated intestinal transplants.

The germline V gene has CDR1 MNHNS and CDR2 SASEGT. This CDR3 has 13 amino acids. V lost 5 bases to trimming and J lost 6 bases, with 13 bases between them. Method: immunoSEQ multiplex PCR; TCRdb's copy keeps in-frame clones and lacks some. The table lists 95,000 or so clones, 90% of them singletons, with about 16% in the top ten. This clone was recorded only once. This clonotype originated in a human patient who received an intestinal transplant, so some T cells may come from the graft donor. The gene calls are TRBV6-1 and TRBJ1-1; a weak D match, TRBD1 (5 bases). This specimen was PBMCs, taken just under 460 days after intestinal transplant. This CDR3 is CASSLLRDAEAFF. CDR3 nucleotides: TGTGCCAGCAGTCTACTTAGGGACGCTGAAGCTTTCTTT.